The T cell receptor (beta chain) described here comes from a study of blood T cell repertoires in COVID-19. About the study: Acute and convalescent COVID-19 samples came from the United States, Italy and Spain. T cells, B-cell-depleted T cells, or PBMCs provided the cDNA or gDNA that served as material.

The V gene lost 10 bases and the J gene lost 1 base, with 14 bases spanning the gap. The CDR3 length is 13 residues. Germline V gene data show CDR1 as LNHDA and CDR2 as SQIVND (reference sequence). The assay was immunoSEQ multiplex PCR, and TCRdb's table has in-frame clones only and misses some. This repertoire shows 50,000 or so clones, roughly 77% found once; its top ten account for around a fifth. Sequenced sample: peripheral blood. The V gene is TRBV19, the J gene TRBJ2-7; tentative D call: TRBD1 (6 bases). The sequence derives from a human donor with active or convalescent COVID-19. The donor label of this sample is uncertain. CDR3 in DNA: TGTGCCACGTCCGCGCAGGGGTCCTACGAGCAGTACTTC. Its protein product is CATSAQGSYEQYF.